The source of this TCR beta chain is a study of graft-versus-host responses after intestinal transplantation. Method: immunoSEQ multiplex PCR; TCRdb's copy keeps in-frame clones and lacks some. The sample carries around 97,000 clones, approximately 90% recorded once. As to this clone: Antigen: not known.

The CDR3 loop spans 14 amino acids. CDR1 and CDR2 (germline): MNHEY, SMNVEV (reference sequence). The V end was cut by 3 bases, the J end by 5 bases, with 14 bases between. The chain couples TRBV27 to TRBJ2-7; D may be TRBD2 (6 bases). The source of this sequence is a human donor who received an intestinal transplant. Here the sequenced sample was unstimulated CD8+ T cells sorted from spleen or lymph node cells, taken before intestinal transplant. The CDR3 DNA reads TGTGCCAGCAGTTTGGAGGGCCGGTACCACGAGCAGTACTTC. It is translated as CASSLEGRYHEQYF.